Below are 10 T cell receptor beta chains sequenced from a single sample in a study of CD8 T cells in ankylosing spondylitis. TCRdb re-analysed the 5' RACE reads in MiXCR, keeping a single row per CDR3 protein. The profile shows 300,000 to 350,000 distinct CDR3 sequences, around 15% of them singletons. The sequencing input was blood, either unsorted or a sorted T cell fraction (not recorded which). The receptors shown here come from a male donor with ankylosing spondylitis or in good health (not recorded which).

V and J are TRBV20-1 and TRBJ2-7, with D unclear. The V and J ends lost 6 bases and 9 bases respectively, with 15 bases between them. The CDR3 contains 11 residues. Germline CDR1 is DFQATT and CDR2 is SNEGSKA (reference sequence). CDR3 sequence (DNA): TGCAGTGCCCATTGGAACGGCGGGCAGTACTTC. Translated: CSAHWNGGQYF.

The chain recombines TRBV7-9 with TRBJ1-2, with a tentative D call TRBD1 (5 bases). The CDR3 has 14 amino acids. Germline lookup yields CDR1 SEHNR and CDR2 FQNEAQ (reference sequence). The V end lost 7 bases, the J end lost 6 bases, and 18 bases lay between the germline ends. DNA for the CDR3: TGTGCCAGCATCCAGAGAGGGGAATTACATGGCTACACCTTC. This codes for CASIQRGELHGYTF.

A few counts support this clonotype. This chain joins TRBV5-1 and TRBJ2-5; D unclear. The ends were cut back, 5 bases at V and 0 bases at J, with 14 bases in the middle. From germline, CDR1 is SGHRS and CDR2 YFSETQ. The CDR3 spans 15 residues. The CDR3 nucleotides read TGCGCCAGCAGGGCGGTTCAAGGCGACCAAGAGACCCAGTACTTC. Its protein product is CASRAVQGDQETQYF.

This rearrangement joins TRBV29-1 to TRBJ1-1, with a tentative D call TRBD1 (5 bases). Trimming cost V 7 bases and J 4 bases, with 13 bases left between them. The germline V gene has CDR1 SQVTM and CDR2 ANQGSEA. CDR3 size: 12 residues. The CDR3 region has the DNA TGCAGCGGATGGGGCCAAGGCACTGAAGCTTTCTTT. Encoded protein: CSGWGQGTEAFF.

This clonotype was observed a handful of times. The chain recombines TRBV20-1 with TRBJ1-1; the D is unclear. This CDR3 region has 15 residues. CDR1 is DFQATT and CDR2 is SNEGSKA in the germline V gene (reference sequence). V was clipped by 3 bases and J by 4 bases, with 18 bases between them. CDR3 protein: CSARALDKAGTEAFF. CDR3 bases: TGCAGTGCTAGGGCCCTGGATAAAGCGGGCACTGAAGCTTTCTTT.

This chain uses TRBV6-6 with TRBJ1-4, with 7 bases fitting TRBD1. There are 13 residues in the CDR3. V was clipped by 6 bases and J by 8 bases; unmatched bases: 6. Germline CDR1 reads MNHNY; CDR2 reads SVGAGI (reference sequence). The CDR3 loop is CASRGTALEKLFF. The CDR3 coding sequence is TGTGCCAGCAGGGGGACAGCCTTAGAAAAACTGTTTTTT.

This chain uses TRBV15 with TRBJ2-7; 9 bases fit TRBD2. The CDR3 is made up of 16 amino acids. After removal of 1 base from V and 6 bases from J, the junction contained 10 bases not matched to a gene. In germline, CDR1 is LNHNV, CDR2 YYDKDF (reference sequence). CDR3 sequence (DNA): TGTGCCACCAGCAGAGCCCCGGGACTAGCTTCATCCGAGCAGTACTTC. Protein product: CATSRAPGLASSEQYF.

This clonotype was counted between two and nine times. The chain links TRBV20-1 to TRBJ2-1; 7 positions match TRBD1. Germline loops: CDR1 DFQATT, CDR2 SNEGSKA (reference sequence). This CDR3 contains 15 residues. Trimming at V came to 2 bases and at J to 2 bases, leaving 6 bases not matched to a gene. CDR3 amino acids: CSARKQGMPYNEQFF. DNA for the CDR3: TGCAGTGCTAGAAAACAGGGGATGCCCTACAATGAGCAGTTCTTC.

The chain has TRBV11-1 and TRBJ2-3, with D perhaps TRBD1 or TRBD2 (5 bases each). The ends were cut back, 5 bases at V and 1 base at J, with 13 bases in the middle. The CDR3 sequence is 15 residues long. Germline loops: CDR1 SGHAT, CDR2 FQDESV (reference sequence). The CDR3 nucleotides read TGTGCCAGCAGCCGCCGGGACGGGGGCACAGATACGCAGTATTTT. It encodes CASSRRDGGTDTQYF.

The chain recombines TRBV3-1 with TRBJ1-1; 8 bases match TRBD1. After removal of 1 base from V and 6 bases from J, the junction contained 7 bases not matched to a gene. Germline V CDR1 and CDR2: LGHDT, YNNKEL (reference sequence). This CDR3 region has 15 residues. The CDR3 DNA sequence: TGTGCCAGCAGCCAAGTCGGCAGGGGGCGTTCTGAAGCTTTCTTT. Its translation is CASSQVGRGRSEAFF.